The entry below describes one T cell receptor (beta chain). The specificity of this receptor is unknown. The library was produced with 5' RACE. For each TCR library, approximately 3.5 ug of total RNA was used. cDNA was synthesized with SMARTScribe reverse transcriptase in eight separate reactions per sample. During cDNA synthesis, template switching introduced unique molecular identifiers that contained a 6-nucleotide sample barcode. TCRalpha and TCRbeta cDNA was amplified in two nested PCRs of about 17 and 10 cycles, and bead purification was carried out after each PCR. Before amplification, the cDNA was treated with uracil DNA-glycosylase and purified using the QIAquick PCR purification kit. The second PCR was the step at which Illumina TruSeq-compatible adapters and sample-specific barcodes were added. Library quality and concentration were checked on TapeStation and Qubit, and libraries were pooled at roughly 5 ng each. The pooled libraries were sequenced with 2 x 100 bp reads and custom sequencing primers on an Illumina HiSeq2500 single-index Rapid Run. The original pipeline was this. PCR and sequencing errors were corrected by UMI-based consensus assembly using MiGEC version 1.2.6. MiXCR version 2.1.1 handled V(D)J alignment, clonotype assembly and CDR3 extraction. Normalisation of gene usage, clonotype sharing and MAIT/NKT TCR abundance was achieved by analysing the top 1000, 10 000 and 20 000 clonotypes per sample. After downsampling to 27 000 UMIs, diversity was calculated as the inverse Simpson index using the vegan R package. Paired Mann-Whitney U tests were applied to discordant twin pairs, with Benjamini-Hochberg correction for multiple testing. TCRdb reprocessed the reads; each CDR3 protein sequence makes one entry, and DNA is unavailable. These V and J calls are TCRdb output, not the study's own analysis. This sample's table lists over 350,000 distinct CDR3 sequences. The ten biggest clones cover 2.6% of the sample.

A roughly 2.7 ml peripheral blood sample was drawn into PAXgene tubes per donor and stored at -80°C. Total RNA was isolated from whole blood with the PAXgene blood miRNA kit on an automated QIAcube, without T cell sorting. Deep TCRalpha and TCRbeta repertoire profiling with unique molecular barcoding was performed on peripheral blood of monozygotic twin pairs concordant or discordant for inflammatory bowel disease. Smoking habits were recorded for all twin pairs, and individuals were classified as current, former or never smokers. This sample was taken from a study of monozygotic twins with inflammatory bowel disease (dated by TCRdb to between 2018 and 2021). For context, the study as a whole: The complete study included 28 monozygotic twin pairs: 19 IBD-discordant Danish pairs and nine German pairs, of which four were IBD-concordant and five were IBD-discordant. The search for disease-associated traits relied mainly on comparing IBD patients with their genetically identical healthy co-twins within discordant pairs. Each individual had, on average, about 151 000 unique TCRalpha sequences and 181 000 unique TCRbeta sequences available for analysis.

From its cysteine to its phenylalanine, the CDR3 spans 15 amino acids. There is no recorded DNA. The CDR1 and CDR2 encoded by the germline V gene are SGHRS and YFSETQ. General study outcomes and caveats: Because patients were on differing immunosuppressive treatments, the repertoires may have picked up extra background noise and inter-individual variability. The analysis was unable to tell apart different T cell subtypes. Repertoire similarity did not differ between concordant and discordant twins, which could be due to limited statistical power. The results gave no support for a single strong signal or clonotype linked to IBD. Measured by the inverse Simpson index, TCRbeta repertoire diversity was lower in IBD patients than in their healthy co-twins. Compared with healthy twins, IBD patients shared fewer clonotypes with other individuals, and the difference was most pronounced in patients with signs of disease activity.

This sequence was found in a human donor with ulcerative colitis or Crohn's disease, or a healthy co-twin of an affected twin (not recorded which). Sequencing used blood. Recombination connected TRBV5-1 to TRBJ2-5; TCRdb picks TRBD2, but there is no DNA to check that call. CDR3 reads: CASSLVTSGDESQYF.